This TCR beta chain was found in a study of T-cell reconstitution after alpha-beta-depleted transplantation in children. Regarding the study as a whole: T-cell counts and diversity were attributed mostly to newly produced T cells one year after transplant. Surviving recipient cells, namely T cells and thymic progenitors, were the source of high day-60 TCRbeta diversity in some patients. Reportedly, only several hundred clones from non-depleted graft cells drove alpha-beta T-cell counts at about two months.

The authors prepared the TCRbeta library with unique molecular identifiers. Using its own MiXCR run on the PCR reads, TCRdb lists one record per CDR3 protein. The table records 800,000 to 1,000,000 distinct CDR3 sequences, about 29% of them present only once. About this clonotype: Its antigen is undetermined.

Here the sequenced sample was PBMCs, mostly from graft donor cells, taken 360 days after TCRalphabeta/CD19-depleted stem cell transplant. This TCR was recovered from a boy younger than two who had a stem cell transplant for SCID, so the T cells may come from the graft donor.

The CDR3 region has the DNA TGTGCCAGCAGCCGGCGGCCTATCCCGGGACAGGGCCTAGGGGGGGGCCGGGAGACCCAGTACTTC. Protein: CASSRRPIPGQGLGGGRETQYF. The chain employs TRBV13 and TRBJ2-5; TRBD1 agrees at 9 bases. V lost 5 bases to trimming and J lost 5 bases; unmatched junction nucleotides: 30. The CDR3 length is 22 residues. Per germline, CDR1 PRHDT and CDR2 FYEKMQ (reference sequence).